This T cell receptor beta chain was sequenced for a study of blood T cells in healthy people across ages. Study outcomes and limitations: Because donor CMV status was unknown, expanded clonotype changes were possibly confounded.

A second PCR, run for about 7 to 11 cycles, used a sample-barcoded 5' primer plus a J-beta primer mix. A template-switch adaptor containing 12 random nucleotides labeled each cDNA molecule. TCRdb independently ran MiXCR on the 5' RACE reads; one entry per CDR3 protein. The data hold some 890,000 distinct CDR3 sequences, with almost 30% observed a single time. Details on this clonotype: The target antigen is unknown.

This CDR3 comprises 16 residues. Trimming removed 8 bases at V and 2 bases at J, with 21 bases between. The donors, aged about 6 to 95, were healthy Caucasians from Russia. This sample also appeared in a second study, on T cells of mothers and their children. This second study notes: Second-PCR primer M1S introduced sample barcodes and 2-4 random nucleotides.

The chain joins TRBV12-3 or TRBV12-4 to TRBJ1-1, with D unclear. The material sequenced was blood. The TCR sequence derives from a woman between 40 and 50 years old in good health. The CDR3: CASDSPRVSDNTEAFF. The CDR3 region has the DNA TGTGCCAGCGATTCTCCCCGGGTCTCCGATAACACTGAAGCTTTCTTT.